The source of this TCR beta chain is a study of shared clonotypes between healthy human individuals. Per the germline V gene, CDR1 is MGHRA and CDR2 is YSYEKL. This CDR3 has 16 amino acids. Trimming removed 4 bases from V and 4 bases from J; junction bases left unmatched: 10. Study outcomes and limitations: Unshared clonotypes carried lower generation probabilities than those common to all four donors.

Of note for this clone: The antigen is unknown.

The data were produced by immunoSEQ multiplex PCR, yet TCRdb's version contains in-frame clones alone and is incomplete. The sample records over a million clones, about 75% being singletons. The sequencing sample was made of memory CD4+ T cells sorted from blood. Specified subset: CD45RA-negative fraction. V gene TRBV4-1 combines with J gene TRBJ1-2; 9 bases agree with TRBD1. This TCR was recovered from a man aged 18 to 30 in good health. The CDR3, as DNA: TGCGCCAGCAGCCCTCCGGGACAGGGAGGTCGCTATGGCTACACCTTC. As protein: CASSPPGQGGRYGYTF.